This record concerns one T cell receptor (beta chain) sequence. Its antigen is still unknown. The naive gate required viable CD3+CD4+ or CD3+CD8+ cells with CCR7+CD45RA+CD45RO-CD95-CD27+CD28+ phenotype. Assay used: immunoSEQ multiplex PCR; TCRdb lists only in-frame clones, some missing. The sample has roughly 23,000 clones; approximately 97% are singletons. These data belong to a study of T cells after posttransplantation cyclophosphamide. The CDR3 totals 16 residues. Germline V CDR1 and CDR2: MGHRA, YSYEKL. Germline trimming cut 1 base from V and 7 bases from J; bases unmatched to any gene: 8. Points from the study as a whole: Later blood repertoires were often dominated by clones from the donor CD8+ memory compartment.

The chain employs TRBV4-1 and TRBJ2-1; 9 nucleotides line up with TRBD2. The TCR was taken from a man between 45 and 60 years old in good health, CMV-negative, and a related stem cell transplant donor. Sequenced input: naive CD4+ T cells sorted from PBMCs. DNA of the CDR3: TGCGCCAGCAGCCAAGGTCCACTAGCGGGCACTAATGAGCAGTTCTTC. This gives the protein CASSQGPLAGTNEQFF.